The entry that follows covers one TCR beta chain sequence. Antigen: not known. PCR employed 60 Vbeta and 13 Jbeta primers. Study processing details: About 83 million unique TCR beta chains, about 12 million shared, were counted in a later analysis. Only in-frame clones appear in the TCRdb table, and some are missing; sequencing was by immunoSEQ multiplex PCR. V, J and clone size derive from that table, while D and trimming were established from the DNA sequence. The sample has 85,000 to 100,000 clones, around 89% seen once. From germline, CDR1 is LNHDA and CDR2 SQIVND (reference sequence). There are 15 residues in the CDR3. V was clipped by 4 bases and J by 3 bases; unmatched bases: 6. This sample is drawn from a study of cytomegalovirus exposure and HLA in healthy donors. Study-level results: TCR beta V- and J-gene trimming, according to a later analysis, was linked to a missense DCLRE1C variant. Sequencing depth roughly uniform across donors was assumed in presence/absence analyses.

The TCR was taken from a man between 18 and 35 years old in good health and CMV-seronegative. V gene TRBV19 combines with J gene TRBJ2-7; 10 bases line up with TRBD2. The source material was PBMCs. The chain's CDR3 is CASSSQLAGVYEQYF. The CDR3 DNA reads as TGTGCCAGTAGTAGCCAGCTAGCGGGAGTCTACGAGCAGTACTTC.